The 2 T cell receptor beta chains below come from one sample, sequenced in a study of naive and memory T cell subsets. The beta constant-region primer was an equimolar mix of two oligonucleotides covering TRBC1 and TRBC2. TCRdb recomputed calls from the UMI-ligation and nested PCR reads with MiXCR, one row per CDR3 protein. The sample includes roughly 140,000 distinct CDR3 sequences, about a sixth of them seen just once. The sequenced sample was naive CD4+ T cells from blood. These receptors were collected from a human donor in good health.

The rearrangement links TRBV7-2 to TRBJ1-4, with D maybe TRBD1 (5 bases). Germline V gene sequence: CDR1 SGHTA, CDR2 FQGNSA. There are 16 residues in the CDR3. Between the trimmed V and J ends, which lost 0 bases and 2 bases, there was a span of 10 bases. CDR3 nucleotides: TGTGCCAGCAGCTTAGCGGCAGGGCTCACTAATGAAAAACTGTTTTTT. This translates into CASSLAAGLTNEKLFF.

This clonotype was seen only a few times. The chain links TRBV6-6 to TRBJ2-1; TRBD2 is a possible D gene (6 bases). Germline CDR1 MNHNY, CDR2 SVGAGI (reference sequence). The CDR3 is 15 amino acids. Trimming left V 6 bases short and J 10 bases short, with 22 bases between. CDR3 bases: TGTGCCAGCAGACGGAGGGCCTCCGGGGTGTGGGAGCAGTTCTTC. Protein: CASRRRASGVWEQFF.